The sequence of this T cell receptor beta chain was determined in a study of blood T cells in healthy people across ages. Across the whole study: Capture via template switching afforded approximately one barcoded beta molecule per two T cells.

This CDR3 region has 14 residues. V was pared by 6 bases and J by 3 bases, with 14 bases between. Germline CDR1 reads MNHNY; CDR2 reads SVGAGI (reference sequence). General study points: Not knowing donor CMV status may have confounded expanded clonotype changes.

Regarding this clonotype: The antigen is not known.

The use of a sample-barcoded 5' primer and a J-beta primer mix characterized a second PCR of roughly 7 to 11 cycles. TCRdb recomputed calls from the 5' RACE reads with MiXCR, one row per CDR3 protein. The table has about a million distinct CDR3 sequences, approximately 49% seen once; the top ten hold under 15%. Sequencing was carried out using blood. This receptor was identified in a man aged 25 to 40 in good health. This chain uses TRBV6-6 with TRBJ1-1; possible D gene TRBD1, 5 bases. CDR3 loop: CASSRPQGDTEAFF. The CDR3 region has the DNA TGTGCCAGCAGCCGCCCGCAGGGTGACACTGAAGCTTTCTTT.